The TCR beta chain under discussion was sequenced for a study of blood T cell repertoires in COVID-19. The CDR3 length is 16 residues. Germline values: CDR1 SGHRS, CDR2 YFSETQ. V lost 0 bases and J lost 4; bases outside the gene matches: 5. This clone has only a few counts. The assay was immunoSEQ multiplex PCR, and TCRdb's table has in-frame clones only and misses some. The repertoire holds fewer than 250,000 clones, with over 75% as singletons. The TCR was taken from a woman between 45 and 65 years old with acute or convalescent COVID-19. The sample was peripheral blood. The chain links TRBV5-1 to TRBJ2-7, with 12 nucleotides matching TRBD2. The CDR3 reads CASSLGLAGGRYEQYF. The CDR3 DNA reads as TGCGCCAGCAGCTTGGGGCTAGCGGGAGGGAGGTACGAGCAGTACTTC.